This T cell receptor (beta chain) came from a study of T cells expressing NK-cell markers. Study details: Sorted CD3+CD56+NKG2C+, CD3+CD56+NKG2C- and CD3+CD56-NKG2C+ T cells provided the TCR beta repertoires. Study-wide results and caveats: Clones of NKG2C+ T cells that had expanded were of unclear HCMV specificity. Over 5 donors carried dominant NKG2C+ clonotypes that made up about 1.0-8% of their CD8+ T cells. Among several donors, these clonotypes also ranked first in the CD3+CD56-NKG2C+ fraction.

As concerns this clonotype: Its antigen is not identified.

CDR1 is LGHNA and CDR2 is YSLEER in the germline V gene. This CDR3 is built from 15 residues. With the 5' RACE reads reprocessed, TCRdb shows one record per CDR3 protein and no DNA. This repertoire includes about 550,000 distinct CDR3 sequences. The rearrangement links TRBV4-3 to TRBJ2-1; TCRdb's D call of TRBD1 is untestable without DNA. The sequencing sample was made of blood T cells: a sorted CD56 or NKG2C T cell subset, CD4+ or CD8+ T cells, or bulk PBMC T cells (not recorded which). This TCR was recovered from a man between 18 and 29 years old in good health. CDR3: CASSHQDRASNEQFF.